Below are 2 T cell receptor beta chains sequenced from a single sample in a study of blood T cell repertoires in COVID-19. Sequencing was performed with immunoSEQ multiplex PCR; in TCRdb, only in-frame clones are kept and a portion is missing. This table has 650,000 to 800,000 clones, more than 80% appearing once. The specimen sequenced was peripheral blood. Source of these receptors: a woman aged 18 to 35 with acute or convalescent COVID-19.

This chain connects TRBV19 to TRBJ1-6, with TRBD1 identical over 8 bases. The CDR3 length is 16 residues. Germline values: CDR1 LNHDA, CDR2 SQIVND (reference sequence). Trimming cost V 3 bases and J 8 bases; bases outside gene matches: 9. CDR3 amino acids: CASSIVLDREDSPLHF. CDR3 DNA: TGTGCCAGTAGTATTGTCCTGGACAGGGAAGATTCACCCCTCCACTTT.

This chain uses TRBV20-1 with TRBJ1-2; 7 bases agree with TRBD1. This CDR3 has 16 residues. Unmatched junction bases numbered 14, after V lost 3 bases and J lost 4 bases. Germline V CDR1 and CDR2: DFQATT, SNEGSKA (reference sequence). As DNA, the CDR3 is TGCAGTGCTAGTTCCGATTGGACAGGAAGGCTCTATGGCTACACCTTC. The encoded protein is CSASSDWTGRLYGYTF.